Listed below are T cell receptor beta chains from one sample, sequenced in a study of T cells in localized non-small cell lung cancer. TCRdb's table, derived via immunoSEQ multiplex PCR, lists solely in-frame clones and lacks some. The sample consists of some 960 clones, 21% of them appearing once. The material sequenced was normal lung tissue next to the tumor, taken before any cancer treatment. Receptors originate from a male donor at least 60 years old with stage III lung adenocarcinoma. Each CDR3 is given with its conserved first and last residue. Each record gives: clone size, V gene, J gene, D gene, CDR3 DNA, CDR3 protein. A D gene is named only where the DNA matches it firmly. The size entry is marked missing in some rows and otherwise reads once, few, many or a size class.

size: NA
V: TRBV11-3
J: TRBJ2-1
D: TRBD2
DNA: TGTGCCAGCAGCTTAGTGATTGTTCCTAGCGGGGACTACAATGAGCAGTTCTTC
CDR3: CASSLVIVPSGDYNEQFF

size: NA
V: TRBV30
J: TRBJ1-5
D: NA
DNA: TGTGCCTGGAGTGAGAGCAGCTTCAATCAGCCCCAGCATTTT
CDR3: CAWSESSFNQPQHF

size: hyperexpanded
V: TRBV11-3
J: TRBJ1-2
D: NA
DNA: TGTGCCAGCAGCTTGGACGACAGCTATTATGGCTACACCTTC
CDR3: CASSLDDSYYGYTF

size: NA
V: TRBV10-3
J: TRBJ1-2
D: NA
DNA: TGTGCCATCAGTGAGACACAGGGAATTAGAGATGGCTACACCTTC
CDR3: CAISETQGIRDGYTF

size: few
V: TRBV30
J: TRBJ1-2
D: NA
DNA: TGTGCCTGGAGTGCGATGGGGGAGGGCTATGGCTACACCTTC
CDR3: CAWSAMGEGYGYTF

size: large
V: TRBV6-8
J: TRBJ2-7
D: NA
DNA: TGTGCCAGCAGAACGGACGATTCCTACGAGCAGTACTTC
CDR3: CASRTDDSYEQYF

size: few
V: TRBV10-3
J: TRBJ2-5
D: TRBD2
DNA: TGTGCCATCGGAAGACTAGCGGGGAGTGAGACCCAGTACTTC
CDR3: CAIGRLAGSETQYF

size: NA
V: TRBV29-1
J: TRBJ2-5
D: NA
DNA: TGCAGCGTTGAAGAGAGCGGGGAGACCCAGTACTTC
CDR3: CSVEESGETQYF

size: medium-sized
V: TRBV9
J: TRBJ1-6
D: TRBD1
DNA: TGTGCCAGCAGTGTCATTGCGACAGGGGGCGCCTGGAATTCACCCCTCCACTTT
CDR3: CASSVIATGGAWNSPLHF

size: few
V: TRBV30
J: TRBJ2-5
D: NA
DNA: TGTGCCTGGACCCAGGGGGGGGAGACCCAGTACTTC
CDR3: CAWTQGGETQYF

size: few
V: TRBV11-3
J: TRBJ2-1
D: NA
DNA: TGTGCCAGCAGCACCCAGGGGGAGGTCTCCTACAATGAGCAGTTCTTC
CDR3: CASSTQGEVSYNEQFF

size: medium-sized
V: TRBV11-3
J: TRBJ1-3
D: NA
DNA: TGTGCCAGCAGCCCCGGGACGTCCTCTGGAAACACCATATATTTT
CDR3: CASSPGTSSGNTIYF

size: few
V: TRBV11-3
J: TRBJ1-1
D: TRBD1
DNA: TGTGCCAGCAGCTTAGTGGGACAGGGGGAAGATACTGAAGCTTTCTTT
CDR3: CASSLVGQGEDTEAFF

size: NA
V: TRBV19
J: TRBJ2-1
D: NA
DNA: TGTGCCAGTAGGCCGCTTGGGCAGGGTGCCTACAATGAGCAGTTCTTC
CDR3: CASRPLGQGAYNEQFF

size: NA
V: TRBV9
J: TRBJ2-1
D: TRBD2
DNA: TGTGCCAGCAGCGCGGACCCGGGACTAGCGGGGGGGCCAACAGATGAGCAGTTCTTC
CDR3: CASSADPGLAGGPTDEQFF

size: NA
V: TRBV6-8
J: TRBJ2-4
D: TRBD2
DNA: TGTGCCAGCAGTTACTCGGGCCTAGCGGGGTCCAAAAACATTCAGTACTTC
CDR3: CASSYSGLAGSKNIQYF

size: medium-sized
V: TRBV9
J: TRBJ1-6
D: TRBD1
DNA: TGTGCCAGCAGCGCCCGGACAGGGGAAGGTTCACCCCTCCACTTT
CDR3: CASSARTGEGSPLHF

size: NA
V: TRBV12-5
J: TRBJ1-2
D: NA
DNA: TGTGCTAGTGGTTTGGGAGCCTACACCTCTAACTATGGCTACACCTTC
CDR3: CASGLGAYTSNYGYTF

size: NA
V: TRBV15
J: TRBJ2-2
D: NA
DNA: TGTGCCACCAGCAGGGCGGCCGAAAACACCGGGGAGCTGTTTTTT
CDR3: CATSRAAENTGELFF

size: NA
V: TRBV29-1
J: TRBJ2-3
D: NA
DNA: TGCAGCGTTGTAGACCCAGGGACAACAGATACGCAGTATTTT
CDR3: CSVVDPGTTDTQYF

size: large
V: TRBV9
J: TRBJ2-2
D: NA
DNA: TGTGCCAGCAGCGTAGGAGGCGGGGGCAACGGGGAGCTGTTTTTT
CDR3: CASSVGGGGNGELFF

size: NA
V: TRBV12-5
J: TRBJ2-5
D: TRBD2
DNA: TGTGCTAGTGCCCTAGGTGGACTAGCGGGGGGAGAGACCCAGTACTTC
CDR3: CASALGGLAGGETQYF

size: medium-sized
V: TRBV11-3
J: TRBJ1-1
D: TRBD1
DNA: TGTGCCAGCAGCTTAGAAGGGACAGGGGGCGCGGACACTGAAGCTTTCTTT
CDR3: CASSLEGTGGADTEAFF

size: NA
V: TRBV19
J: TRBJ1-1
D: NA
DNA: TGTGCCAGTAGTGGCACAGGGCGTGATACTGAAGCTTTCTTT
CDR3: CASSGTGRDTEAFF

size: large
V: TRBV12-5
J: TRBJ1-5
D: NA
DNA: TGTGCTAGCTGCCGGGACAGCAATCAGCCCCAGCATTTT
CDR3: CASCRDSNQPQHF

size: few
V: TRBV9
J: TRBJ1-1
D: TRBD1
DNA: TGTGCCAGCAGTGGCTCAGGGGGCGTATTCTCTGAAGCTTTCTTT
CDR3: CASSGSGGVFSEAFF

size: few
V: TRBV11-3
J: TRBJ1-3
D: NA
DNA: TGTGCCAGCAGCTTATCATTAGGCTCTGGAAACACCATATATTTT
CDR3: CASSLSLGSGNTIYF

size: NA
V: TRBV9
J: TRBJ2-3
D: NA
DNA: TGTGCCAGCGGGGCGAACACAGATACGCAGTATTTT
CDR3: CASGANTDTQYF

size: few
V: TRBV18
J: TRBJ1-4
D: NA
DNA: TGTGCCAGCTCACCAAGGCAGGAGGGTGAAAAACTGTTTTTT
CDR3: CASSPRQEGEKLFF

size: NA
V: TRBV11-3
J: TRBJ1-6
D: NA
DNA: TGTGCCAGCAGCTTCCGTTTTGAGAGCAATTCACCCCTCCACTTT
CDR3: CASSFRFESNSPLHF

size: NA
V: TRBV5-1
J: TRBJ1-5
D: TRBD1
DNA: TGCGCCAGCAGCGAAGGACAGGGGGCCGGGCCCCAGCATTTT
CDR3: CASSEGQGAGPQHF

size: NA
V: TRBV5-1
J: TRBJ2-1
D: TRBD2
DNA: TGCGCCAGCAGCTTAGGACTAGCGGGGGGGTACAATGAGCAGTTCTTC
CDR3: CASSLGLAGGYNEQFF

size: NA
V: TRBV6-8
J: TRBJ1-2
D: NA
DNA: TGTGCCATCAGTGCGATGGGCGGCGGAAATGGCTACACCTTC
CDR3: CAISAMGGGNGYTF

size: NA
V: TRBV9
J: TRBJ1-2
D: NA
DNA: TGTGCCAGCAGTGAATCTGGGGCCCTCTATGGCTACACCTTC
CDR3: CASSESGALYGYTF

size: NA
V: TRBV23-1
J: TRBJ1-1
D: NA
DNA: TGCGCCAGCAGCTTGCTCCGGAACACTGAAGCTTTCTTT
CDR3: CASSLLRNTEAFF

size: NA
V: TRBV14
J: TRBJ1-4
D: NA
DNA: TGTGCCAGCAGCCAAGATAGAGCGCGACTGTTTTTT
CDR3: CASSQDRARLFF

size: few
V: TRBV6-8
J: TRBJ2-2
D: TRBD1
DNA: TGTGCCAGCAGAGGGACAGATACAGGGATCGGGGAGCTGTTTTTT
CDR3: CASRGTDTGIGELFF

size: NA
V: TRBV9
J: TRBJ1-1
D: NA
DNA: TGTGCCAGCAGCTTCGGGACGTACGAAGCTTTCTTT
CDR3: CASSFGTYEAFF

size: NA
V: TRBV6-8
J: TRBJ2-5
D: NA
DNA: NA
CDR3: CASSTSTGQGGETQYF

size: once
V: TRBV5-1
J: TRBJ1-1
D: NA
DNA: TGCGCCAGCAGCTCGCGGCGGGGGATAGAAACTGAAGCTTTCTTT
CDR3: CASSSRRGIETEAFF

size: NA
V: TRBV5-1
J: TRBJ1-1
D: NA
DNA: TGCGCCAGCCACCAGGAGGGGCTTGGCACTGAAGCTTTCTTT
CDR3: CASHQEGLGTEAFF

size: NA
V: TRBV9
J: TRBJ1-3
D: NA
DNA: TGTGCCAGCAGCCCCCTAAGGGGTGGAGGAAACACCATATATTTT
CDR3: CASSPLRGGGNTIYF

size: NA
V: TRBV11-3
J: TRBJ1-4
D: NA
DNA: TGTGCCAGCAGCTTAGTCCCCGGAGGAGAAAAACTGTTTTTT
CDR3: CASSLVPGGEKLFF

size: few
V: TRBV6-8
J: TRBJ1-5
D: TRBD1
DNA: TGTGCCAGCAGTGCCCGACAGGGGGAAAATAGCAATCAGCCCCAGCATTTT
CDR3: CASSARQGENSNQPQHF

size: NA
V: TRBV19
J: TRBJ1-3
D: NA
DNA: TGTGCCAGTAGTATAGATCCCTCAGGGGCTGGAAACACCATATATTTT
CDR3: CASSIDPSGAGNTIYF

size: NA
V: TRBV11-3
J: TRBJ1-2
D: NA
DNA: TGTGCCAGCAGCTTTCAGGATTCTAACTATGGCTACACCTTC
CDR3: CASSFQDSNYGYTF

size: NA
V: TRBV11-3
J: TRBJ1-1
D: NA
DNA: TGTGCCAGCAGCTTCTACAGCGCGAACACTGAAGCTTTCTTT
CDR3: CASSFYSANTEAFF

size: few
V: TRBV30
J: TRBJ1-1
D: TRBD1
DNA: TGTGCCTCCTCAGGGGGCGCGGAAGGAATGAACACTGAAGCTTTCTTT
CDR3: CASSGGAEGMNTEAFF